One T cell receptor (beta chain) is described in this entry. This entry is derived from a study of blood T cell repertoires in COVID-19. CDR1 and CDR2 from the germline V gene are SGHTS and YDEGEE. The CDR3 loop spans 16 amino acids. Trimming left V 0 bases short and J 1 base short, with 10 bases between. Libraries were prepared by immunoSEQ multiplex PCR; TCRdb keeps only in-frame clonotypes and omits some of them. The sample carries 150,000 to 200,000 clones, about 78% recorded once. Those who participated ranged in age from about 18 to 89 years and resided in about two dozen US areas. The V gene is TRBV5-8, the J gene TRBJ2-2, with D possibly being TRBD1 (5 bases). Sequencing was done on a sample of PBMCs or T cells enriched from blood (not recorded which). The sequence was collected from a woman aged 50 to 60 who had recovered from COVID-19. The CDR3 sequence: CASSLGATGNTGELFF. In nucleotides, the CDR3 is TGTGCCAGCAGCTTGGGGGCCACAGGGAACACCGGGGAGCTGTTTTTT.